Listed here are 14 T cell receptor beta chains from one sample, sequenced in a study of CD8+ T cells in alopecia areata. Extracted RNA was reverse transcribed, and the resulting cDNA served as sequencing template. Using immunoSEQ multiplex PCR, the repertoire was profiled, and TCRdb retains in-frame clones only, with some absent. The repertoire has some 200,000 clones, approximately 53% of them found once; the top ten carry 4% to 6%. The sequenced sample was CD8+ T cells sorted from blood. The origin of the receptors is a human donor in good health.

This clone was counted a few times. V and J are TRBV28 and TRBJ1-1; no reliable D call. Trimming removed 2 bases at V and 3 bases at J, with 13 bases between. CDR3 length equals 15 residues. Germline-derived CDR1 and CDR2 are MDHEN and SYDVKM. CDR3 coding DNA: TGTGCCAGCAGTTTACGGGAAGGTTATGACACTGAAGCTTTCTTT. Amino acids: CASSLREGYDTEAFF. The full variable domain, with the rest looked up from reference TRBV28 and TRBJ1-1, is DVKVTQSSRYLVKRTGEKVFLECVQDMDHENMFWYRQDPGLGLRLIYFSYDVKMKEKGDIPEGYSVSREKKERFSLILESASTNQTSMYLCASSLREGYDTEAFFGQGTRLTVV.

The rearrangement uses TRBV4-1 and TRBJ2-3; the D gene is possibly TRBD2 (6 bases). With 0 bases removed from V and 4 bases from J, the gap between germline ends came to 14 bases. Germline V gene data show CDR1 as MGHRA and CDR2 as YSYEKL. The CDR3 loop spans 16 amino acids. CDR3 DNA sequence: TGCGCCAGCAGCCAAGAAGGCGTCGGAGGGGCAGATACGCAGTATTTT. It translates to CASSQEGVGGADTQYF.

V is TRBV4-1 and J is TRBJ2-1; no reliable D call. Trimming took off 0 bases at V and 7 bases at J, with 7 bases between the two ends. In germline, CDR1 is MGHRA, CDR2 YSYEKL. CDR3 length: 13 residues. The chain's CDR3 is CASSQEGKNEQFF. CDR3 bases: TGCGCCAGCAGCCAAGAGGGGAAGAATGAGCAGTTCTTC.

The genes are TRBV27 and TRBJ2-7; D remains ambiguous. The CDR3 length is 11 residues. CDR1 and CDR2 (germline): MNHEY, SMNVEV (reference sequence). V was trimmed by 7 bases and J by 5 bases, leaving 9 bases between them. The CDR3 DNA reads TGTGCCAGCACCTTTGGGGACGAGCAGTACTTC. Its translation is CASTFGDEQYF.

Only a few counts were recorded for this clone. The chain links TRBV10-3 to TRBJ2-7; 11 bases line up with TRBD1. Germline CDR1 ENHRY, CDR2 SYGVKD. J was trimmed by 4 bases and V by 8 bases; bases with no gene match: 13. The CDR3 spans 16 residues. The CDR3 loop is CAIGFGGQGAHYEQYF. The CDR3 coding sequence is TGTGCCATCGGTTTTGGCGGACAGGGGGCCCATTACGAGCAGTACTTC.

The V call is TRBV15, the J call TRBJ2-1; 13 nucleotides align to TRBD2. The CDR3 covers 15 residues. Trimming took 5 bases from V and 5 from J; bases not matched to a gene: 3. From germline, CDR1 is LNHNV and CDR2 YYDKDF (reference sequence). This CDR3 is CATSLLAGGHNEQFF. The DNA of the CDR3 is TGTGCCACCAGCTTACTAGCGGGGGGGCACAATGAGCAGTTCTTC.

V and J are TRBV30 and TRBJ1-1, with a weak D call TRBD1 (5 bases). This CDR3 is 13 amino acids long. V was shortened by 2 bases and J by 4 bases, with 11 bases between the two germline ends. Germline assignment: CDR1 GTSNPN and CDR2 SVGIG (reference sequence). The DNA for the CDR3 is TGTGCCTGGAGTAGGGGTGAGAGCACTGAAGCTTTCTTT. It is translated as CAWSRGESTEAFF.

V usage is TRBV11-2 and J usage is TRBJ2-1, with 11 nucleotides matching TRBD2. The CDR3 covers 15 residues. Germline CDR1 is SGHAT and CDR2 is FQNNGV. The V and J ends lost 4 bases and 11 bases, in that order; junction bases with no gene match: 10. CDR3 nucleotide sequence: TGTGCCAGCAGCTCACTAGCGGGGGCGCAATGGAAGCAGTTCTTC. This codes for CASSSLAGAQWKQFF.

The rearrangement uses TRBV6-5 and TRBJ2-2; 8 positions match TRBD1. The germline V gene encodes CDR1 MNHEY and CDR2 SVGAGI. The junction had 5 bases not matched to a gene; V was cut back by 0 bases and J by 5 bases. The length of the CDR3 is 16 residues. CDR3 sequence: CASSYSDRGLTGELFF. The CDR3, as DNA: TGTGCCAGCAGTTACTCAGACAGGGGATTAACCGGGGAGCTGTTTTTT.

This clone was seen a handful of times. This chain connects TRBV7-6 to TRBJ2-7; 7 positions match TRBD1. The length of the CDR3 is 14 residues. Germline V CDR1 and CDR2: SGHVS, FNYEAQ. V lost 5 bases to trimming and J lost 6 bases; unmatched junction nucleotides: 10. This chain's CDR3 is CASSAGDRGTEQYF. In DNA form, the CDR3 reads TGTGCCAGCAGCGCCGGGGACAGAGGAACCGAGCAGTACTTC.

This clone has a handful of counts. The V call is TRBV2, the J call TRBJ1-5; D is unclear. Germline V lookup: CDR1 SNHLY, CDR2 FYNNEI. The CDR3 spans 12 residues. Trimming shortened V by 9 bases and J by 2 bases, and 8 bases separated the two germline ends. CDR3 coding DNA: TGTGCCAGTGGGCTCGGCAATCAGCCCCAGCATTTT. It specifies CASGLGNQPQHF.

This clone turned up a few times. The chain links TRBV25-1 to TRBJ2-5, with D perhaps matching TRBD2 (6 bases). Trimming pared 4 bases from V and 2 bases from J, leaving 14 bases between. CDR1 and CDR2 (germline): MGHDK, SYGVNS. The CDR3 has 15 amino acids. In DNA form, the CDR3 reads TGTGCCAGCAGTGGGGACGGGGGATTGCAAGAGACCCAGTACTTC. Translation: CASSGDGGLQETQYF.

This clone came up a few times. V is TRBV19 and J is TRBJ2-1; D not resolved. Germline V gene data show CDR1 as LNHDA and CDR2 as SQIVND (reference sequence). This CDR3 contains 11 residues. Trimming left V 1 base short and J 10 bases short, with 5 bases between. The CDR3 sequence: CASSIVGEQFF. The CDR3 DNA reads TGTGCCAGTAGTATAGTGGGGGAGCAGTTCTTC. The full variable domain, rest sourced from reference TRBV19 and TRBJ2-1, is DGGITQSPKYLFRKEGQNVTLSCEQNLNHDAMYWYRQDPGQGLRLIYYSQIVNDFQKGDIAEGYSVSREKKESFPLTVTSAQKNPTAFYLCASSIVGEQFFGPGTRLTVL.

The rearrangement joins TRBV30 to TRBJ2-1; 14 bases are shared with TRBD2. With 7 bases clipped from V and 3 bases from J, the junction kept 5 bases outside the gene matches. From germline, CDR1 is GTSNPN and CDR2 SVGIG (reference sequence). The CDR3 is 15 amino acids. The CDR3 region is CAYGLAGGYYNEQFF. The CDR3 nucleotides are TGTGCCTACGGACTAGCGGGGGGATACTACAATGAGCAGTTCTTC.